The rows below give T cell receptor beta chains drawn from one sample of a study of blood T cell repertoires in COVID-19. The assay was immunoSEQ multiplex PCR, and TCRdb's table has in-frame clones only and misses some. The sample has 190,000 or so clones; about 90% are singletons. The material sequenced was PBMCs or T cells enriched from blood (not recorded which). The origin of the receptors is a young man who had recovered from COVID-19. Each CDR3 is given with its conserved first and last residue. D genes are given only for firm matches. Not every row has a clone size; where given, it reads once, few, many or a size class.

>once|NA|TRBJ1-2|TRBV28
TGTGCCAGCAGTTTTTCAGGGGATAACTATGGCTACACCTTC
CASSFSGDNYGYTF
>NA|NA|TRBJ2-7|TRBV19
TGTGCCAGTAGTTTGGGACTCATGCAGTACGAGCAGTACTTC
CASSLGLMQYEQYF
>NA|NA|TRBJ2-2|TRBV7-6
TGTGCCAGCAGCTTAGACAGGGTGGGGACCGGGGAGCTGTTTTTT
CASSLDRVGTGELFF
>NA|TRBD1|TRBJ1-4|TRBV18
TGTGCCAGCTCACAAGGGACAGGAGGTTGGAAACTGTTTTTT
CASSQGTGGWKLFF
>NA|TRBD1|TRBJ2-7|TRBV4-1
TGCGCCAGCAGCCAAGATCGGGACAGGGGCTCCTACGAGCAGTACTTC
CASSQDRDRGSYEQYF
>NA|NA|TRBJ1-2|TRBV7-2
TGTGCCAGCAGCATCCCCACGGGACAAGCTAACTATGGCTACACCTTC
CASSIPTGQANYGYTF
>NA|NA|TRBJ2-7|TRBV15
TGTGCCACCAGCAGAGCCTCCGGGTCCGGTGGATACTTC
CATSRASGSGGYF
>NA|NA|TRBJ1-1|TRBV3-1/TRBV3-2
TGTGCCAGCAGCCAACAAGGACAGATGAACACTGAAGCTTTCTTT
CASSQQGQMNTEAFF
>few|NA|TRBJ1-1|TRBV30
TGTGCCTGGAGCGTTCGGGGTGAAGCTTTCTTT
CAWSVRGEAFF
>once|TRBD2|TRBJ2-1|TRBV19
TGTGCCAGTAGTGATCTAGCGGGAGTATGGGGCAATGAGCAGTTCTTC
CASSDLAGVWGNEQFF
>NA|TRBD1|TRBJ1-5|TRBV15
TGTGCCACCAGCAGAGGCTCCCAGGGGGTCTACCAGCCCCAGCATTTT
CATSRGSQGVYQPQHF
>NA|NA|TRBJ2-1|TRBV10-1
TGCGCCAGCAGTGATGGGGCGCTTAAGCAGTTCTTC
CASSDGALKQFF
>once|TRBD2|TRBJ2-1|TRBV5-1
TGCGCCAGCAGCTTGGCCTACGGGGGGAATGAGCAGTTCTTC
CASSLAYGGNEQFF
>NA|NA|TRBJ2-1|TRBV7-6
TGTGCCAGCAGCGCGGGCAGCTCCTACAATGAGCAGTTCTTC
CASSAGSSYNEQFF
>NA|NA|TRBJ2-1|TRBV7-9
TGTGCCAGCAGCTTCAACATCCCGGAGCAGTTCTTC
CASSFNIPEQFF
>NA|TRBD1|TRBJ2-7|TRBV28
TGTGCCAGCAGTATGGGACAGAGTACCTACGAGCAGTACTTC
CASSMGQSTYEQYF
>NA|NA|TRBJ1-1|TRBV7-2
TGTGCCAGCAGCTTAGCGCCGCGTTACAGCGGGGGGCCGAACACTGAAGCTTTCTTT
CASSLAPRYSGGPNTEAFF
>NA|NA|TRBJ2-1|TRBV6-6
TGTGCCAGCAGTTACGCGGGGATCCAGTTCTTC
CASSYAGIQFF
>NA|TRBD1|TRBJ2-7|TRBV28
TGTGCCAGCAGCGCCGGGACAGGGGGCGATTTTCAGTACTTC
CASSAGTGGDFQYF
>NA|NA|TRBJ1-4|TRBV19
TGTGCCTGCCCTATGACAACTAATGAAAAACTGTTTTTT
CACPMTTNEKLFF
>once|TRBD1|TRBJ1-6|TRBV25-1
TGTGCCAGCAGTCCCAACAGGGGAAGGAATTCACCCCTCCACTTT
CASSPNRGRNSPLHF
>once|NA|TRBJ2-3|TRBV2
TGTGCCAGCATGACAGGCTCTAACACAGATACGCAGTATTTT
CASMTGSNTDTQYF
>NA|TRBD2|TRBJ2-3|TRBV4-2
TGTGCCAGCAGCCAAGATCGCGGGGGGGCAGATACGCAGTATTTT
CASSQDRGGADTQYF
>NA|NA|TRBJ2-3|TRBV7-8
TGTGCCAGCAGCTTAGTGGGTGGGGGGATCCCCACAGATACGCAGTATTTT
CASSLVGGGIPTDTQYF
>NA|TRBD1|TRBJ1-2|TRBV5-1
TGCGCCAGCAGCCCCGGGACAGGACTAACTAACTATGGCTACACCTTC
CASSPGTGLTNYGYTF
>NA|NA|TRBJ2-1|TRBV28
TGTGCCAGCAGTCCTTCACTCGAGCAGTTCTTC
CASSPSLEQFF
>NA|TRBD1|TRBJ2-1|TRBV29-1
TGCAGCGTTGTTGATGTTCCGGGACAGGGGTCCTACAATGAGCAGTTCTTC
CSVVDVPGQGSYNEQFF
>NA|NA|TRBJ1-2|TRBV25-1
TGTGCCAGCAGTGAAGTGGGGGAGGGCTTTGGTGGCTACACCTTC
CASSEVGEGFGGYTF
>NA|TRBD1|TRBJ1-1|TRBV5-1
TGCGCCAGCAGCTACGACAGGGCGGTGTGGAGCACTGAAGCTTTCTTT
CASSYDRAVWSTEAFF
>NA|TRBD1|TRBJ2-7|TRBV7-8
TGTGCCAGCGCCGAGGACAGGGTCAACGAGCAGTACTTC
CASAEDRVNEQYF
>NA|NA|TRBJ2-4|TRBV28
TGTGCCAGCACTGAGGGCAAAAACATTCAGTACTTC
CASTEGKNIQYF
>NA|TRBD1|TRBJ1-2|TRBV6-2/TRBV6-3
TGTGCCAGCAGTTACTCGGCCGGGACAGGGCGATATGGCTACACCTTC
CASSYSAGTGRYGYTF
>NA|TRBD1|TRBJ2-5|TRBV28
TGTGCCACTGCGCGTTCCGGGACAGGAAAGAGGGAGACCCAGTACTTC
CATARSGTGKRETQYF
>NA|TRBD1|TRBJ2-2|TRBV6-5
TGTGCCAGCAGATTACGGACAGGGGTAACCGGGGAGCTGTTTTTT
CASRLRTGVTGELFF
>NA|NA|TRBJ2-1|TRBV5-5
TGTGCCAGCAGCTTGGCGGGAGTCTTGGATAATGAGCAGTTCTTC
CASSLAGVLDNEQFF
>NA|TRBD1|TRBJ2-7|TRBV29-1
TGCAGCGTTGAGTTTTCAGGGACAGGCCACTACGAGCAGTACTTC
CSVEFSGTGHYEQYF
>NA|TRBD2|TRBJ2-7|TRBV6-5
TGTGCCAGCAGGTCGGAGGCTAGCGGTGCCTACGAGCAGTACTTC
CASRSEASGAYEQYF
>NA|TRBD1|TRBJ1-1|TRBV7-6
TGTGCCAGCAGCTTAGATGGGGGGACAGGGTTATATGAAGCTTTCTTT
CASSLDGGTGLYEAFF
>NA|NA|TRBJ2-2|TRBV19
TGTGCCAGTAGTATTAGTTTAAACACCGGGGAGCTGTTTTTT
CASSISLNTGELFF
>NA|TRBD2|TRBJ2-3|TRBV11-2
TGTGCCAGCAGCTTGGGTAGCGGGGAGGCAGATACGCAGTATTTT
CASSLGSGEADTQYF
>NA|NA|TRBJ2-1|TRBV13
TGTGCCAGCAGCTTAGGAAGGGGCCTCCAGTTCTTC
CASSLGRGLQFF
>NA|TRBD1|TRBJ2-7|TRBV19
TGTGCCAGTAAACCCGGGACAGGGGGACTGTTTCAGCAGTACTTC
CASKPGTGGLFQQYF
>NA|NA|TRBJ2-1|TRBV5-1
TGCGCCAGCAGCTGGCCCGCACAGCTCTACAATGAGCAGTTCTTC
CASSWPAQLYNEQFF
>NA|TRBD1|TRBJ1-1|TRBV2
TGTGCCTCCGCGTACCGGGACAGGGTTTCTACTAACACTGAAGCTTTCTTT
CASAYRDRVSTNTEAFF